Listed below are T cell receptor beta chains from one sample, sequenced in a study of T cell clonotyping in hematopoietic cell transplantation. Using immunoSEQ multiplex PCR, the repertoire was profiled, and TCRdb retains in-frame clones only, with some absent. The sample has about 8,400 clones, around 90% seen once. The starting material was peripheral blood mononuclear cells, obtained at the time of graft-versus-host disease after allogeneic stem cell transplant. These receptors were collected from a male patient aged 55 to 70 who had an allogeneic stem cell transplant from a related donor, so the T cells may come from the graft donor. Some clones in this sample may be carry-over from other donors' samples. Both conserved end residues are part of each CDR3. The D gene is left open where the match is weak. Clone size is shown for a subset of rows, as once, few, many or a class of expanded clone.

j_call,v_call,clone_size,d_call,cdr3_nt,cdr3_aa
TRBJ1-2,TRBV4-3,.,.,TGCGCCAGCAGCCAAGATTGGGGCGTAGGTGGCTACACCTTC,CASSQDWGVGGYTF
TRBJ1-2,TRBV29-1,.,.,TGCAGCGTTGATTGGGGGGCCTATGGCTACACCTTC,CSVDWGAYGYTF
TRBJ1-6,TRBV27,.,.,TGTGCCAGCAGTTTATTACATCCCGATTCACCCCTCCACTTT,CASSLLHPDSPLHF
TRBJ1-1,TRBV19,.,TRBD1,TGTGCCAGTAAAAGTTGGACAGGGGGAAGTCTTCTGGCTTTCTTT,CASKSWTGGSLLAFF
TRBJ1-5,TRBV7-8,few,.,TGTGCCAGCAGCTTGTGGGCAGGGGTTGGGAGCAATCAGCCCCAGCATTTT,CASSLWAGVGSNQPQHF
TRBJ1-1,TRBV4-2,.,.,TGTGCCAGCAGCCAAGAGGGGGGGAGGGGCACTGAAGCTTTCTTT,CASSQEGGRGTEAFF
TRBJ2-3,TRBV28,.,.,TGTGCCAGCAAGAAGGGGGGGGCAGATACGCAGTATTTT,CASKKGGADTQYF
TRBJ1-2,TRBV5-6,.,.,TGTGCCAGCAGCTTGGATTCCGCCCGTAACTATGGCTACACCTTC,CASSLDSARNYGYTF
TRBJ2-3,TRBV6-5,.,.,TGTGCCAGCAACCGGGTGGCGACAGATACGCAGTATTTT,CASNRVATDTQYF
TRBJ2-5,TRBV5-5,once,.,TGTGCCAGCAGCTCTGGGGTGGAGACCCAGTACTTC,CASSSGVETQYF
TRBJ1-1,TRBV11-3,.,.,TGTGCCAGCAGCCCCAACGAGGTTTCTGAAGCTTTCTTT,CASSPNEVSEAFF
TRBJ2-7,TRBV7-2,.,TRBD1,TGTGCCAGCAGCCCGCGACAGGGCTCCTACGAGCAGTACTTC,CASSPRQGSYEQYF
TRBJ2-2,TRBV5-1,.,TRBD1,TGCGCCAGCAGCCGGGACAGGGTTGCCGGGGAGCTGTTTTTT,CASSRDRVAGELFF
TRBJ2-1,TRBV27,.,TRBD2,TGTGCCAGCAGTTTATCCGCTAGCGGGGAAAGACTCTTC,CASSLSASGERLF
TRBJ2-3,TRBV5-1,.,.,TGCGCCAGCAGCACTGGACAGACAGATACGCAGTATTTT,CASSTGQTDTQYF
TRBJ2-1,TRBV27,.,.,TGTGCCAGCAGTTCCAACAGGGGGGGCACCTACAATGAGCAGTTCTTC,CASSSNRGGTYNEQFF
TRBJ1-5,TRBV7-6,once,TRBD1,TGTGCCAGCAGTTCAACAGGGGGATTTGGTCAGCCCCAGCATTTT,CASSSTGGFGQPQHF
TRBJ1-3,TRBV4-2,once,.,TGTGCCAGCAGCCAAGATTTGAGCTACTCTGGAAACACCATATATTTT,CASSQDLSYSGNTIYF
TRBJ2-4,TRBV12-5,.,.,TGTGCTAGTGGGATGACAGTAGAAAACATTCAGTACTTC,CASGMTVENIQYF
TRBJ1-2,TRBV5-8,.,.,TGTGCCAGCAGCTTTCTTGGGGGGGACTATGGCTACACCTTC,CASSFLGGDYGYTF
TRBJ2-7,TRBV6-5,.,TRBD1,TGTGCCAGCAGTCCCCGGGACAGGGCCCACGAGCAGTACTTC,CASSPRDRAHEQYF
TRBJ1-1,TRBV10-3,.,TRBD1,TGTGCCATCACCAGGGGACAGGGGTATTCTGAAGCTTTCTTT,CAITRGQGYSEAFF
TRBJ2-2,TRBV28,.,.,TGTGCCAGCAGCAGGACTCCCGGGGAGCTGTTTTTT,CASSRTPGELFF
TRBJ2-7,TRBV5-5,.,TRBD1,TGTGCCAGCAGTAGGGGGGACAGGGCTTACGAGCAGTACTTC,CASSRGDRAYEQYF
TRBJ2-7,TRBV5-1,.,.,TGCGCCAGCAGCTTGGGGACGGCAGATGCCCTAGTCGAGCAGTACTTC,CASSLGTADALVEQYF
TRBJ2-1,TRBV2,.,TRBD2,TGTGCCAGCTTTAGGCGACTAGCGGGAGTCAATGAGCAGTTCTTC,CASFRRLAGVNEQFF
TRBJ1-2,TRBV9,.,.,TGTGCCAGCAGCGCCCCAAGAGTCTATGGCTACACCTTC,CASSAPRVYGYTF
TRBJ2-5,TRBV11-2,.,TRBD1,TGTGCCAGCAGCTACAGATCCTGGACAGGGGGCACGGAGACCCAGTACTTC,CASSYRSWTGGTETQYF
TRBJ2-1,TRBV9,.,TRBD1,TGTGCCAGCGAAGGGACAGGGGTGAATGAGCAGTTCTTC,CASEGTGVNEQFF
TRBJ1-4,TRBV27,.,.,TGTGCCAGCAACTACCGGGATAATGAAAAACTGTTTTTT,CASNYRDNEKLFF
TRBJ2-7,TRBV7-2,once,.,TGTGCCAGCAGCTTAGAGGGACAAAGAACGAAACAGTACTTC,CASSLEGQRTKQYF
TRBJ1-5,TRBV27,.,.,TGTGCCAGCAGTTTTTTGGGCAATCAGCCCCAGCATTTT,CASSFLGNQPQHF
TRBJ2-3,TRBV13,.,.,TGTGCCAGCAGCTTAGGGGACCTTACTCTTCAGCCTACGCAGTATTTT,CASSLGDLTLQPTQYF
TRBJ1-1,TRBV6-5,.,.,TGTGCCAGCAGTTACAGCGTGAACACTGAAGCTTTCTTT,CASSYSVNTEAFF
TRBJ2-5,TRBV30,.,.,TGTGCCTTGGACCGGACGGTTATACAAGAGACCCAGTACTTC,CALDRTVIQETQYF
TRBJ1-6,TRBV28,.,.,TGTGCCAGCAGTCTCGCGGTGGGGCAGGGTTCACCCCTCCACTTT,CASSLAVGQGSPLHF
TRBJ1-4,TRBV6-4,.,.,TGTGCCAGCAGTGACATAAGGACAGATGAAAAACTGTTTTTT,CASSDIRTDEKLFF
TRBJ2-7,TRBV30,.,.,TGTGCCTGGAGCTGGGCAGCCATATCCTACGAGCAGTACTTC,CAWSWAAISYEQYF
TRBJ2-7,TRBV11-2,.,.,TGTGCCAGCAGCTTAGCGGCCCCCACAGCCTACGAGCAGTACTTC,CASSLAAPTAYEQYF
TRBJ1-2,TRBV7-9,.,.,TGTGCCAGCAGCCAGGGAGGTGTGGGAAGGTCCTCCTATGGCTACACCTTC,CASSQGGVGRSSYGYTF
TRBJ1-2,TRBV6-5,once,.,TGTGCCAGCAGGAGGGGCGGGGGCGTCGACTATGGCTACACCTTC,CASRRGGGVDYGYTF
TRBJ2-5,TRBV6-6,once,.,TGTGCCAGCACTGACCAAGAGACCCAGTACTTC,CASTDQETQYF
TRBJ2-7,TRBV29-1,.,.,TGCAGCGCCGTAGGGGGTCTGAACGAGCAGTACTTC,CSAVGGLNEQYF
TRBJ1-6,TRBV18,.,.,TGTGCCAGCTCATCCCGGGGCGATAATTCACCCCTCCACTTT,CASSSRGDNSPLHF
TRBJ2-3,TRBV6-6,.,.,TGTGCCAGCACGGAGAGAGATACGCAGTATTTT,CASTERDTQYF
TRBJ2-3,TRBV11-2,.,.,TGTGCCAGCAGCCTCTTACGGGGTTCGAGCACAGATACGCAGTATTTT,CASSLLRGSSTDTQYF
TRBJ1-4,TRBV11-3,.,.,TGTGCCAGCAGCCCTACAGTTAATGAAAAACTGTTTTTT,CASSPTVNEKLFF
TRBJ2-3,TRBV5-1,.,TRBD2,TGCGCCAGCAGCGCCGGTAGCGGGGGGACCACAGATACGCAGTATTTT,CASSAGSGGTTDTQYF
TRBJ1-6,TRBV2,.,.,TGTGCCGGTGCCCTATCCTATAATTCACCCCTCCACTTT,CAGALSYNSPLHF
TRBJ2-1,TRBV9,.,.,TGTGCCAGCAGTCCTCGACAGTACTCTGGCGATGAGCAGTTCTTC,CASSPRQYSGDEQFF
TRBJ1-2,TRBV5-1,.,TRBD1,TGCGCCAGCAGCTTTCAGGGGGAAGTGGATGGCTACACCTTC,CASSFQGEVDGYTF
TRBJ2-5,TRBV5-4,.,TRBD2,TGTGCCAGCAGCTTGGTTAGCGGGGGCCAAGAGACCCAGTACTTC,CASSLVSGGQETQYF
TRBJ1-1,TRBV18,once,TRBD1,TGTGCCAGCTCATCTGAGTTGGGGACAGGGGGCACTGAAGCTTTCTTT,CASSSELGTGGTEAFF
TRBJ2-7,TRBV27,.,TRBD1,TGTGCCAGCAAGGGACAGAGATCCTACGAGCAGTACTTC,CASKGQRSYEQYF